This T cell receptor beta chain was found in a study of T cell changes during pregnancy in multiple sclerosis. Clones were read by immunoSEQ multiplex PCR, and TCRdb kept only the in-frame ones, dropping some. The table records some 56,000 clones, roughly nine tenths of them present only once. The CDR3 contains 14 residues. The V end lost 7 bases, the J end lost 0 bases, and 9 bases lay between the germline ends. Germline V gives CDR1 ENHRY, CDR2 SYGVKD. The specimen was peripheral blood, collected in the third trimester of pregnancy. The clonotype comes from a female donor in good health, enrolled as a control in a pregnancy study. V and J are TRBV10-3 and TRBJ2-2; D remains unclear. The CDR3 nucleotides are TGTGCCATCACGAGCGTCGCGAACACCGGGGAGCTGTTTTTT. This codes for CAITSVANTGELFF.